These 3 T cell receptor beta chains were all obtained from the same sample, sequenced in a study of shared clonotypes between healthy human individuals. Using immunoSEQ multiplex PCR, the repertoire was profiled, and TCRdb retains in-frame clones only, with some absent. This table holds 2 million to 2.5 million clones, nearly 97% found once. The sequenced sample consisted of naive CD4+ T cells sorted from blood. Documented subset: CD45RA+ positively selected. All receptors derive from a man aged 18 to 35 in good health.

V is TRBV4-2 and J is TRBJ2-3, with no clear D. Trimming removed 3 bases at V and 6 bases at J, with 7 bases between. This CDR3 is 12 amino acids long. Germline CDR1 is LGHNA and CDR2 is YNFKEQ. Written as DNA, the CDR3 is TGTGCCAGCAGCCACACGAGCGATACGCAGTATTTT. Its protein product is CASSHTSDTQYF.

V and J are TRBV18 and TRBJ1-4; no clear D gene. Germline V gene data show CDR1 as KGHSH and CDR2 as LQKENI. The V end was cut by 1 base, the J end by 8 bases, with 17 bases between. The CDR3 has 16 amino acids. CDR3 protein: CASSPRSRQSKEKLFF. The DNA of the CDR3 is TGTGCCAGCTCACCACGTTCCCGGCAGAGTAAGGAAAAACTGTTTTTT.

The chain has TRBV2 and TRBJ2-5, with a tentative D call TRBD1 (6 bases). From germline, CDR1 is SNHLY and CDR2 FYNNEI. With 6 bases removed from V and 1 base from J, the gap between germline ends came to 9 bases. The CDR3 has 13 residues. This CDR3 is CASRETGQETQYF. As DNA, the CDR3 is TGTGCCAGCAGAGAGACAGGCCAAGAGACCCAGTACTTC.